These 16 T cell receptor beta chains came from one sample sequenced in a study of blood T cell repertoires in COVID-19. The method was immunoSEQ multiplex PCR; TCRdb's version includes in-frame clones alone and lacks a portion of them. This sample has about 220,000 clones, with around 90% found just once. Sequencing input: PBMCs or T cells enriched from blood (not recorded which). The receptors originated from a woman between 45 and 65 years old with acute COVID-19.

V and J are TRBV5-8 and TRBJ1-2, with TRBD1 identical over 10 bases. The CDR3 spans 16 residues. CDR1 and CDR2 from the germline V gene are SGHTS and YDEGEE. V lost 4 bases and J lost 7; bases outside the gene matches: 13. CDR3 DNA: TGTGCCAGCAGCCAGACAGGGGGCAGGCTCAATCGTGGCTACACCTTC. Protein sequence: CASSQTGGRLNRGYTF. The full variable domain, completed using reference TRBV5-8 and TRBJ1-2, is EAGVTQSPTHLIKTRGQQATLRCSPISGHTSVYWYQQALGLGLQFLLWYDEGEERNRGNFPPRFSGRQFPNYSSELNVNALELEDSALYLCASSQTGGRLNRGYTFGSGTRLTVV.

V gene TRBV6-5 combines with J gene TRBJ2-3, with 16 bases aligning to TRBD2. J was trimmed by 8 bases and V by 4 bases; bases with no gene match: 6. Germline CDR1 MNHEY, CDR2 SVGAGI. CDR3 length equals 16 residues. The CDR3 here is CASSSGLAGGFGTQYF. CDR3 coding DNA: TGTGCCAGCAGTTCGGGACTAGCGGGAGGGTTTGGTACGCAGTATTTT.

The CDR3 coding sequence is TGTGCCAGCAGTTACAGGGACGGCTACACCTTC. It codes for CASSYRDGYTF. The chain recombines TRBV28 with TRBJ1-2; weak D call: TRBD1 (6 bases). The V end was cut by 4 bases, the J end by 8 bases, with 8 bases between. This CDR3 spans 11 amino acids. Germline V CDR1 and CDR2: MDHEN, SYDVKM.

The gene calls are TRBV6-9 and TRBJ2-7; 10 nucleotides align to TRBD2. Looked up from germline, CDR1 is MNHGY and CDR2 is SVAAGI. Germline trimming cut 0 bases from V and 3 bases from J; bases unmatched to any gene: 14. This CDR3 contains 19 residues. CDR3: CASSYSCEAAGLAIYEQYF. The CDR3 nucleotides read TGTGCCAGCAGTTATTCTTGTGAGGCCGCGGGACTAGCGATCTACGAGCAGTACTTC.

The sample holds one count of this clone. V gene TRBV7-2 combines with J gene TRBJ1-1; D uncertain. This CDR3 spans 16 amino acids. Trimming removed 0 bases at V and 0 bases at J, with 11 bases between. Germline V lookup: CDR1 SGHTA, CDR2 FQGNSA. As DNA, the CDR3 is TGTGCCAGCAGCTTAGCGCCTTTAGAGATGAACACTGAAGCTTTCTTT. Translating it yields CASSLAPLEMNTEAFF.

J is TRBJ2-7 and V is TRBV27; D is unresolved. Germline lookup yields CDR1 MNHEY and CDR2 SMNVEV (reference sequence). V was trimmed by 3 bases and J by 3 bases, leaving 15 bases between them. The CDR3 extends over 15 amino acids. CDR3 nucleotides: TGTGCCAGCAGTTTTATGGCGGATCGACGCTACGAGCAGTACTTC. Protein: CASSFMADRRYEQYF.

The chain combines TRBV28 with TRBJ2-2; 8 bases fit TRBD1. The length of the CDR3 is 14 residues. The V gene end was trimmed by 8 bases and the J gene end by 4 bases; junction bases not matched to a gene: 6. Germline V gene sequence: CDR1 MDHEN, CDR2 SYDVKM. The CDR3 DNA follows: TGTGCCAGCGGACTGACAGGGGCCACCGGGGAGCTGTTTTTT. Amino acids: CASGLTGATGELFF.

The rearrangement uses TRBV15 and TRBJ2-3; 9 nucleotides align to TRBD2. Unmatched junction bases numbered 7, after V lost 1 base and J lost 5 bases. Germline V gene sequence: CDR1 LNHNV, CDR2 YYDKDF (reference sequence). This CDR3 contains 16 residues. CDR3 bases: TGTGCCACCAGCAGAGGGGCTAGCGGGACTTTAGATACGCAGTATTTT. Its protein is CATSRGASGTLDTQYF.

V is TRBV2 and J is TRBJ2-5, with a tentative D call TRBD2 (5 bases). The CDR3 spans 15 residues. The V end was cut by 0 bases, the J end by 5 bases, with 13 bases between. In germline, CDR1 is SNHLY, CDR2 FYNNEI. In DNA, the CDR3 is TGTGCCAGCAGTGAAGCAGGACTCCCCGGGGAGACCCAGTACTTC. Encoded protein: CASSEAGLPGETQYF.

This chain uses TRBV27 with TRBJ2-7, with TRBD2 matching over 8 bases. The CDR3 has 15 residues. With V trimmed by 8 bases and J by 2 bases, 11 bases remained unmatched. CDR1 is MNHEY, CDR2 SMNVEV, per germline (reference sequence). The CDR3 loop is CASGRGVAGTYEQYF. CDR3 nucleotide sequence: TGTGCCAGCGGTAGAGGGGTAGCGGGGACCTACGAGCAGTACTTC.

The chain joins TRBV2 to TRBJ2-7, with 8 positions matching TRBD1. The CDR3 contains 15 residues. Germline V CDR1 and CDR2: SNHLY, FYNNEI. V lost 7 bases to trimming and J lost 4 bases; unmatched junction nucleotides: 12. CDR3 amino acids: CASKVVRRGHYEQYF. The CDR3 nucleotides read TGTGCCAGCAAGGTGGTACGCAGGGGGCATTACGAGCAGTACTTC.

The gene calls are TRBV19 and TRBJ1-5, with 10 bases matching TRBD1. Germline trimming cut 5 bases from V and 4 bases from J; bases unmatched to any gene: 5. Germline V gene data show CDR1 as LNHDA and CDR2 as SQIVND (reference sequence). This CDR3 is 15 amino acids long. CDR3 coding DNA: TGTGCCAGTAGTTGGCGACAGGGGGCAAATCAGCCCCAGCATTTT. This translates into CASSWRQGANQPQHF.

The chain uses TRBV9 and TRBJ2-1, with D perhaps TRBD2 (6 bases). The length of the CDR3 is 14 residues. The V gene's germline CDR1 is SGDLS and CDR2 YYNGEE. V lost 3 bases and J 2 bases, leaving 9 bases between the germline ends. The CDR3: CASSGAGPYNEQFF. CDR3 nucleotide sequence: TGTGCCAGCAGCGGGGCGGGGCCCTACAATGAGCAGTTCTTC.

V gene TRBV11-1 combines with J gene TRBJ2-7; 10 positions match TRBD2. The CDR3 loop spans 15 amino acids. CDR1 SGHAT and CDR2 FQDESV come from the germline V gene (reference sequence). The ends lost 5 bases at V and 5 bases at J; junction bases unmatched: 9. The CDR3: CASSPPGLAIHEQYF. In nucleotides, the CDR3 is TGTGCCAGCAGCCCGCCGGGACTAGCGATACACGAGCAGTACTTC.

This clone has a single count. The chain combines TRBV30 with TRBJ2-2; D is uncertain. This CDR3 has 13 amino acids. The germline V and J ends were trimmed by 1 base and 5 bases, with 8 bases remaining between them. Germline CDR1 is GTSNPN and CDR2 is SVGIG (reference sequence). The CDR3 spells CAWSAQTTGELFF. CDR3 nucleotides: TGTGCCTGGAGTGCCCAGACTACCGGGGAGCTGTTTTTT.

The chain is built from TRBV7-6 and TRBJ2-7, with 9 bases fitting TRBD1. Looked up from germline, CDR1 is SGHVS and CDR2 is FNYEAQ. The junction had 5 bases not matched to a gene; V was cut back by 5 bases and J by 3 bases. The CDR3 sequence is 14 residues long. The CDR3 DNA is TGTGCCAGCAGCACAAGACAGGGGGACTACGAGCAGTACTTC. It is translated as CASSTRQGDYEQYF.